One TCR beta chain is described in this entry. This CDR3 is 14 amino acids long. Per germline, CDR1 MNHEY and CDR2 SVGAGI. With 6 bases removed from V and 6 bases from J, the gap between germline ends came to 18 bases. These data come from a study of control samples from healthy donors and cancer patients. The assay was immunoSEQ multiplex PCR, and TCRdb's table has in-frame clones only and misses some. The data contain 100,000 to 150,000 clones, over 80% of them seen just once; the ten biggest clones take up around 0.6%. This clonotype was obtained from an older man with head and neck cancer. The chain employs TRBV6-5 and TRBJ2-7; D possibly corresponds to TRBD2 (6 bases). Material for sequencing was PBMCs. CDR3 sequence: CASREGRGKGEQYF. In nucleotides, the CDR3 is TGTGCCAGCAGGGAGGGAAGGGGTAAGGGCGAGCAGTACTTC.